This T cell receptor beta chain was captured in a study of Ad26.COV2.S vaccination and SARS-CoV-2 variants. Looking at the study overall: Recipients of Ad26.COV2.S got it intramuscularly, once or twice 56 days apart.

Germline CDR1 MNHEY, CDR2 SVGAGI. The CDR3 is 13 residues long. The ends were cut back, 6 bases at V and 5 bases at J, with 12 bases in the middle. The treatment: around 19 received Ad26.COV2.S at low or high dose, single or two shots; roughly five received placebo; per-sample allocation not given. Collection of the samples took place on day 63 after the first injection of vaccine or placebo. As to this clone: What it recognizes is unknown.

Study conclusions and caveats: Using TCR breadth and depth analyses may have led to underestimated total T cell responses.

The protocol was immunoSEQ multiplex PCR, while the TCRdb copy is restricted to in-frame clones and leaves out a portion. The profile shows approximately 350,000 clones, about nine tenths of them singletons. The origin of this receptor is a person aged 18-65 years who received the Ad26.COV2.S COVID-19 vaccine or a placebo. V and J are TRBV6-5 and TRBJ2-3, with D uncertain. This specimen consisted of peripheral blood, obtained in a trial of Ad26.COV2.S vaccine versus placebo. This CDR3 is CASSLRLRDTQYF. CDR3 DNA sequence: TGTGCCAGCAGCCTCAGGCTACGAGATACGCAGTATTTT.